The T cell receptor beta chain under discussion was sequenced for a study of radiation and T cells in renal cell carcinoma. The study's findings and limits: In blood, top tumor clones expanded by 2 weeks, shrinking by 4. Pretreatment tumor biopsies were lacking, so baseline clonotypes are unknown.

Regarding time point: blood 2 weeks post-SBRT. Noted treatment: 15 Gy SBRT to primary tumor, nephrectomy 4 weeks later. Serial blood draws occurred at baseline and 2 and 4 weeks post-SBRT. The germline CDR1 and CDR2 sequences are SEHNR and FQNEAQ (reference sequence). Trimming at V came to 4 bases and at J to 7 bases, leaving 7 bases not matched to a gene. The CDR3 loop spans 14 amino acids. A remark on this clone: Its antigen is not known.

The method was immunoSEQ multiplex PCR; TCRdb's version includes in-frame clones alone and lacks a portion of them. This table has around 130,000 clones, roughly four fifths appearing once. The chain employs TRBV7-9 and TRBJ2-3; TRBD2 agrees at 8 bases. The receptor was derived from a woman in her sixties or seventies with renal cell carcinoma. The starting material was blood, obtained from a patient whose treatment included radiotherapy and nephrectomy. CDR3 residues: CASSYRGGGNTQYF. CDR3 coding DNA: TGTGCCAGCAGCTACCGGGGGGGCGGAAATACGCAGTATTTT.